This T cell receptor beta chain was sequenced in a study of read filtering for tumor transcriptome and immune sequencing. Study overall: Among patients, roughly 17 were male and more than 13 female, aged roughly 47 to 90 (mean about 69). By R-ISS, stages I, II and III held about 8, 16 and 7 patients. Per sample, TCR-region reads ranged about 4 to 11 million by IR-seq, about 80 to 1,400 by RNA-seq.

Every patient had bone marrow sampled while the disease was active. This library used roughly 430 ng RNA and molecular barcoded adaptors spanning alpha/delta and beta/gamma chains. TCRdb redid the calling of the reads with MiXCR, one entry per CDR3 protein. The repertoire holds tens of thousands of distinct CDR3 sequences, with roughly 21% as singletons. This clonotype was counted many times. The V end lost 6 bases, the J end lost 10 bases, and 12 bases lay between the germline ends. The CDR3 length is 12 residues. The germline gives CDR1 KGHDR, CDR2 SFDVKD. The source is a donor aged 40 or over with multiple myeloma. The V and J genes are TRBV24-1 and TRBJ1-5; weak D call: TRBD1 (5 bases). Material for sequencing was a population of CD138-negative cells sorted from bone marrow. The CDR3 loop is CATSKRGTPQHF. The CDR3 nucleotides read TGTGCCACCAGTAAGCGAGGGACTCCCCAGCATTTT.